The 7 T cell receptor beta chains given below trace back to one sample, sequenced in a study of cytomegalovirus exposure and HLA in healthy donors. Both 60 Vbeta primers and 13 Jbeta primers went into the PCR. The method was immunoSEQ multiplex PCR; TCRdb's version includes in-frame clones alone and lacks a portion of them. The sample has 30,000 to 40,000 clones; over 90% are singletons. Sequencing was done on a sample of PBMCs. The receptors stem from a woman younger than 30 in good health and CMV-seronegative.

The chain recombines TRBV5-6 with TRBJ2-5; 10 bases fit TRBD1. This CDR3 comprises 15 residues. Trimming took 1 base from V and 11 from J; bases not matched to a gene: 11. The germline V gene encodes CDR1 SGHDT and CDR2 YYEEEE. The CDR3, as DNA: TGTGCCAGCAGCTTGAGGACAGGGGGGGTAGAGGAGCAGTACTTC. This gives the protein CASSLRTGGVEEQYF.

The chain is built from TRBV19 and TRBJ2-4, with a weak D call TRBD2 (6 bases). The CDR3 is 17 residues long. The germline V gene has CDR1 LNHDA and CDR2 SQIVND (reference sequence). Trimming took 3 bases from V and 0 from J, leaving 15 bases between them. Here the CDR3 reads CASSMRAGPIAKNIQYF. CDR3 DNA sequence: TGTGCCAGTAGTATGAGGGCGGGGCCCATAGCCAAAAACATTCAGTACTTC.

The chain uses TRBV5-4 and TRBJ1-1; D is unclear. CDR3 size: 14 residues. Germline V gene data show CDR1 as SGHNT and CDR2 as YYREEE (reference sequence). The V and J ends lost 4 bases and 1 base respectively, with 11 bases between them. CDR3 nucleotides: TGTGCCAGCAGCCCAGATAGCCCGAACACTGAAGCTTTCTTT. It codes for CASSPDSPNTEAFF.

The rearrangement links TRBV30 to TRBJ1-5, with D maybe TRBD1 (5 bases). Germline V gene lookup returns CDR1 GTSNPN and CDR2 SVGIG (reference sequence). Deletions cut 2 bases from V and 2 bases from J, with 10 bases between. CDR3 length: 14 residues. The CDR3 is CAWSMATGNQPQHF. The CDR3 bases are TGTGCCTGGAGTATGGCGACAGGCAATCAGCCCCAGCATTTT.

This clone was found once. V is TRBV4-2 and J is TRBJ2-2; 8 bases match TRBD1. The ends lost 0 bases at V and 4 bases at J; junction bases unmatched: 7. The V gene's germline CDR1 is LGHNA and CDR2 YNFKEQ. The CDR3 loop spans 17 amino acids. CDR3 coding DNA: TGTGCCAGCAGCCAAGATTTGGCGGGACAGGTCACCGGGGAGCTGTTTTTT. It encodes CASSQDLAGQVTGELFF.

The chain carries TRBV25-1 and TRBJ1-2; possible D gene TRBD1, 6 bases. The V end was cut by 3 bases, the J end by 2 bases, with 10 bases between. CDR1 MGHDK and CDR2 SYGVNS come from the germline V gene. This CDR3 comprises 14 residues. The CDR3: CASSDFRGNYGYTF. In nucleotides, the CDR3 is TGTGCCAGCAGTGATTTCAGGGGCAACTATGGCTACACCTTC.

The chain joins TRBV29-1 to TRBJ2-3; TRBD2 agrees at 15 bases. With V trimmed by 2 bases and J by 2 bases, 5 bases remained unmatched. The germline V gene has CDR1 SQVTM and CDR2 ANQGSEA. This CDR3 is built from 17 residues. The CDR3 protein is CSVELGLAGGHTDTQYF. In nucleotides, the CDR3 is TGCAGCGTTGAATTGGGACTAGCGGGAGGACACACAGATACGCAGTATTTT.